Following are 17 T cell receptor beta chains from one sample sequenced in a study of human T cells and chemical hapten exposure. One entry per CDR3 protein, called by TCRdb with MiXCR from the RACE reads. This sample carries about 82,000 distinct CDR3 sequences, around 13% of them seen once, and the ten largest clones take under 6%. Indicated time point: patch test 3, about 24 weeks after DPC sensitization. Treatment denoted: therapeutic diphenylcyclopropenone sensitization with weekly scalp DPC. The input for sequencing was whole blood, taken in connection with sensitization to the hapten diphenylcyclopropenone (DPC). The receptors here all came from a woman between 45 and 60 years old with alopecia areata. Some clones in this sample may be carry-over from other donors' samples.

The rearrangement uses TRBV5-1 and TRBJ2-7, with D possibly matching TRBD1 (5 bases). The germline gives CDR1 SGHRS, CDR2 YFSETQ. V dropped 7 bases and J dropped 0 bases, with 20 bases sitting between them. The CDR3 spans 16 residues. The DNA for the CDR3 is TGCGCCAGCGGCCCCGTACTTACAGGAAACTCCTACGAGCAGTACTTC. It yields the protein CASGPVLTGNSYEQYF.

The chain links TRBV5-1 to TRBJ2-1; 7 bases fit TRBD2. Germline CDR1 and CDR2: SGHRS and YFSETQ. The trim removed 0 bases at V and 8 bases at J, leaving 8 bases unmatched. The CDR3 is made up of 15 amino acids. CDR3 nucleotide sequence: TGCGCCAGCAGCTTGGGACAGCGGGATGGGGATGAGCAGTTCTTC. It codes for CASSLGQRDGDEQFF.

This clonotype was recorded many times. The V and J genes are TRBV18 and TRBJ1-1; D uncertain. The CDR3 runs 11 residues. The germline V gene has CDR1 KGHSH and CDR2 LQKENI. V was trimmed by 6 bases and J by 9 bases, leaving 11 bases between them. Written as DNA, the CDR3 is TGTGCCAGCTCGGAGGAAGGGAAAGCTTTCTTT. Residues: CASSEEGKAFF.

In its sample, this clonotype was seen many times. J is TRBJ2-1 and V is TRBV9; 7 nucleotides agree with TRBD1. The germline V gene has CDR1 SGDLS and CDR2 YYNGEE. CDR3 size: 17 residues. The ends lost 0 bases at V and 7 bases at J; junction bases unmatched: 13. Here the CDR3 reads CASSVEPLAGGNNEQFF. The CDR3 coding sequence is TGTGCCAGCAGCGTAGAGCCTTTGGCAGGGGGAAATAATGAGCAGTTCTTC.

This clonotype was seen at least ten times. The genes are TRBV7-3 and TRBJ2-2, with no clear D. The germline V gene encodes CDR1 SGHTA and CDR2 FQGTGA. The CDR3 has 13 amino acids. V was pared by 5 bases and J by 5 bases, with 9 bases between. The CDR3 nucleotides are TGTGCCAGCAGCGCAATGGAGACCGGGGAGCTGTTTTTT. As protein: CASSAMETGELFF.

The rearrangement joins TRBV24-1 to TRBJ2-3, with 9 bases fitting TRBD2. The V gene end was trimmed by 7 bases and the J gene end by 4 bases; junction bases not matched to a gene: 14. CDR3 length: 17 residues. The germline CDR1 and CDR2 sequences are KGHDR and SFDVKD. CDR3 residues: CATRFASGNFSADTQYF. In nucleotides, the CDR3 is TGTGCCACCAGGTTTGCTAGCGGGAACTTCTCGGCAGATACGCAGTATTTT.

This clonotype was detected a few times. The CDR3 loop is CSGTGGTSGNTIYF. CDR3 bases: TGCAGCGGGACAGGTGGGACCTCTGGAAACACCATATATTTT. This rearrangement joins TRBV29-1 to TRBJ1-3; 7 positions match TRBD1. Trimming removed 7 bases from V and 0 bases from J; junction bases left unmatched: 6. The CDR3 contains 14 residues. CDR1 is SQVTM, CDR2 ANQGSEA, per germline.

CDR3 nucleotide sequence: TGTGCCAGTAGCGGACTAGCGGGAGGTATAGAGACCCAGTACTTC. Translation gives CASSGLAGGIETQYF. The V gene is TRBV19, the J gene TRBJ2-5; 14 bases are shared with TRBD2. This CDR3 is built from 15 residues. CDR1 LNHDA and CDR2 SQIVND come from the germline V gene (reference sequence). V shed 6 bases and J 4 bases; nucleotides not matched to a gene: 4.

This clonotype was counted a few times. The CDR3 sequence: CASFPLMNTEAFF. CDR3 nucleotide sequence: TGTGCCAGCTTCCCACTTATGAACACTGAAGCTTTCTTT. This chain connects TRBV18 to TRBJ1-1; D is unresolved. Trimming removed 7 bases at V and 0 bases at J, with 9 bases between. The CDR3 loop spans 13 amino acids. Germline V CDR1 and CDR2: KGHSH, LQKENI.

The rearrangement links TRBV2 to TRBJ1-5; TRBD1 is a possible D gene (6 bases). The CDR3 contains 14 residues. The ends were cut back, 3 bases at V and 4 bases at J, with 10 bases in the middle. The germline gives CDR1 SNHLY, CDR2 FYNNEI. The CDR3 here is CASSDPTGNQPQHF. The CDR3 DNA follows: TGTGCCAGCAGTGATCCCACAGGGAATCAGCCCCAGCATTTT.

The table lists this clonotype with many counts. The chain joins TRBV29-1 to TRBJ2-5; D is possibly TRBD2 (6 bases). CDR3 length: 12 amino acids. V was clipped by 3 bases and J by 4 bases, with 9 bases between them. Germline V gene lookup returns CDR1 SQVTM and CDR2 ANQGSEA. The CDR3 DNA is TGCAGCGTTGAGGCGGGGACAGAGACCCAGTACTTC. Translation: CSVEAGTETQYF. The variable domain in full, completed from reference TRBV29-1 and TRBJ2-5, reads SAVISQKPSRDICQRGTSLTIQCQVDSQVTMMFWYRQQPGQSLTLIATANQGSEATYESGFVIDKFPISRPNLTFSTLTVSNMSPEDSSIYLCSVEAGTETQYFGPGTRLLVL.

This chain links TRBV5-8 with TRBJ2-1; tentatively, D is TRBD1 or TRBD2 (5 bases each). Trimming removed 2 bases at V and 7 bases at J, with 13 bases between. There are 14 residues in the CDR3. Germline values: CDR1 SGHTS, CDR2 YDEGEE. The CDR3 bases are TGTGCCAGCAGCTTTGCCTGGGACGGGAATGAGCAGTTCTTC. Protein sequence: CASSFAWDGNEQFF.

The chain carries TRBV20-1 and TRBJ2-1, with TRBD2 as a possible D gene (6 bases). V was shortened by 8 bases and J by 4 bases, with 15 bases between the two germline ends. Germline V CDR1 and CDR2: DFQATT, SNEGSKA (reference sequence). The CDR3 runs 13 residues. The CDR3 nucleotides are TGCAGTACCATAACTAGCAGTTACAATGAGCAGTTCTTC. Protein sequence: CSTITSSYNEQFF.

This clonotype showed up just a few times. This chain joins TRBV20-1 and TRBJ1-1; a weak D match, TRBD1 (5 bases). The CDR3 is made up of 14 amino acids. The germline V and J ends were trimmed by 6 bases and 1 base, with 15 bases remaining between them. In germline, CDR1 is DFQATT, CDR2 SNEGSKA (reference sequence). The CDR3 nucleotides read TGCAGTGCCCAGAAGGGCGGGGGGAACACTGAAGCTTTCTTT. Its protein is CSAQKGGGNTEAFF.

Worth noting for this clonotype: Relative to the germline gene, one junction end is altered; a read error may explain this. This sequence joins TRBV7-7 and TRBJ2-2, with D possibly being TRBD1 or TRBD2 (5 bases each). This CDR3 has 16 residues. The germline V gene encodes CDR1 SSHAT and CDR2 FNYEAQ (reference sequence). The CDR3 is CASSLGPGPNTGELFF. The CDR3 DNA follows: TGTGCTAGCAGCTTAGGTCCGGGACCGAACACCGGGGAGCTGTTTTTT.

The table lists this clonotype with many counts. The J gene is TRBJ2-7, the V gene TRBV7-9, with D possibly matching TRBD1 (6 bases). The CDR3 consists of 13 residues. The germline gives CDR1 SEHNR, CDR2 FQNEAQ (reference sequence). Trimming left V 6 bases short and J 4 bases short, with 13 bases between. CDR3 protein: CASRGQGPYEQYF. CDR3 sequence (DNA): TGTGCCAGCAGAGGGCAGGGGCCGTACGAGCAGTACTTC.

The chain couples TRBV6-4 to TRBJ1-1; possible D gene TRBD1, 5 bases. Looked up from germline, CDR1 is MRHNA and CDR2 is SNTAGT. V was pared by 6 bases and J by 1 base, with 12 bases between. This CDR3 is built from 14 residues. The CDR3 loop reads CASSPTASNTEAFF. CDR3 coding DNA: TGTGCCAGCAGCCCGACAGCTTCGAACACTGAAGCTTTCTTT.